The entry below gives a single T cell receptor beta chain sequence along with its context. With V trimmed by 8 bases and J by 7 bases, 12 bases remained unmatched. The CDR3 is 15 amino acids. Germline values: CDR1 MNHEY, CDR2 SMNVEV (reference sequence). The data are from a study of blood T cell repertoires in COVID-19. Study background: Italy, Spain and the United States were the sources of the convalescent and acute COVID-19 samples. Nucleic acid was either cDNA or gDNA, and it came from T cells, B-cell-depleted T cells, or PBMCs.

In the authors' workflow: By means of reference gene primer amplification, nucleated cell counts were estimated. Some clones are missing from TCRdb's copy, which holds only in-frame ones; the method was immunoSEQ multiplex PCR. V and J calls and clone size come straight from that table; D and trimming were deduced from the DNA. This sample has around 200,000 clones, with about 80% found just once. The sequenced material came from peripheral blood. The chain joins TRBV27 to TRBJ1-4, with 8 bases lining up with TRBD1. This receptor was taken from a man aged 25 to 45 with active or convalescent COVID-19. Here the CDR3 reads CASGGAGTGGEKLFF. The CDR3 region has the DNA TGTGCCAGCGGGGGGGCCGGGACAGGAGGTGAAAAACTGTTTTTT.